This entry lists 3 T cell receptor beta chains sequenced from one sample in a study of regulatory T cells in long-lasting Graves disease. In building TCR beta libraries, iRepertoire HTBI primers were used together with Arm-PCR of CDR3 regions. Using its own MiXCR run on the multiplex PCR reads, TCRdb lists one record per CDR3 protein. The sample records a few hundred thousand distinct CDR3 sequences, about 18% being singletons. Time point indicated: newly diagnosed GD, antithyroid drugs for less than 3 months. TCR sequences were obtained from RNA taken from PBMCs. These sequences were also reported in another study, on T cells in Graves' hyperthyroidism and ophthalmopathy.

This sample comprised peripheral blood mononuclear cells (PBMCs), obtained at new diagnosis, from a patient treated with antithyroid drugs. These receptors were obtained from a woman younger than 45 with Graves disease.

This chain uses TRBV5-1 with TRBJ1-1, with TRBD1 identical over 11 bases. After removal of 4 bases from V and 6 bases from J, the junction contained 2 bases not matched to a gene. Germline V lookup: CDR1 SGHRS, CDR2 YFSETQ. The CDR3 consists of 13 residues. As DNA, the CDR3 is TGCGCCAGCAGCCGGGGACAGGGGGCTGAAGCTTTCTTT. Its protein is CASSRGQGAEAFF.

This clonotype has ten or more counts. This chain links TRBV18 with TRBJ2-6; D not certain. The V gene lost 10 bases and the J gene lost 0 bases, with 16 bases spanning the gap. CDR3 size: 16 residues. CDR1 is KGHSH and CDR2 is LQKENI in the germline V gene. CDR3 amino acids: CATQQGLYSGANVLTF. The CDR3 bases are TGTGCCACACAACAAGGGCTCTACTCTGGGGCCAACGTCCTGACTTTC.

This clonotype was counted at least ten times. The CDR3 here is CASSLGRSNWYTYEQYF. In DNA, the CDR3 is TGTGCCAGCAGCTTAGGCCGTAGTAACTGGTACACCTACGAGCAGTACTTC. The rearrangement uses TRBV7-4 and TRBJ2-7; unclear D gene. The CDR3 is made up of 17 amino acids. Germline CDR1 SGHVT, CDR2 SQSDAQ. Trimming removed 1 base at V and 2 bases at J, with 18 bases between.